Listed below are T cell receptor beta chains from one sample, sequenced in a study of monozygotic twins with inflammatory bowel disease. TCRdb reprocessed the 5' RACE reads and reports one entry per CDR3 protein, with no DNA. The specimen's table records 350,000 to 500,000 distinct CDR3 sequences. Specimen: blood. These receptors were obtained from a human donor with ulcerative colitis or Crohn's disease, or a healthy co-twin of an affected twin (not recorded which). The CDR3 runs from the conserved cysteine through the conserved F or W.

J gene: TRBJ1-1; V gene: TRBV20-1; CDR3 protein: CSARPNMNTEAFF
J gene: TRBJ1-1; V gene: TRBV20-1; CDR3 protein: CSARKGTGGATEAFF
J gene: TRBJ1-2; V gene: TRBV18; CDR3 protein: CASSTGTGDYGYTF
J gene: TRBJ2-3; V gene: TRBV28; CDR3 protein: CASSLRLAGVDTQYF
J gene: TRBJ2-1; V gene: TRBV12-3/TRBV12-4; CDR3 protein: CASSLLAGGPVEQFF
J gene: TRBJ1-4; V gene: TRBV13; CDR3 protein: CASSGRDRRNEKLFF
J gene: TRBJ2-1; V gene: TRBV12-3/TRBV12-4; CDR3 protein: CASSNPSGLAEYNEQFF
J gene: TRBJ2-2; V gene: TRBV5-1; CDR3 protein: CASSLAGVAGDVANTGELFF
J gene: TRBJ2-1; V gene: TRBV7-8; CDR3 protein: CASSFSGKWFF
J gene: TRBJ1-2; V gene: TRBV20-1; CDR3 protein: CSASTGVSYGYTF
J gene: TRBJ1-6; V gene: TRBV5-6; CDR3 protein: CASSLGHGSPLHF
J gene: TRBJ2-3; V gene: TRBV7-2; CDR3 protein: CASSVDGAGFEQYF
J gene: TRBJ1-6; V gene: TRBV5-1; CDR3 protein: CASSLSGPFFSPLHF
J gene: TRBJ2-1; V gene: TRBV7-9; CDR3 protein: CATSLAGGPVNEQFF
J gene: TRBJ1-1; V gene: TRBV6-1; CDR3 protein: CASSDRPTPGAFF
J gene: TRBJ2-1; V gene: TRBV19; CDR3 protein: CASSTTGTSGSYNEQFF
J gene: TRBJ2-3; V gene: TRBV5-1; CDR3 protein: CASSFGQGAFTDTQYF
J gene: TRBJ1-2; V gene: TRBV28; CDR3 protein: CASRLTGRGYGYTF
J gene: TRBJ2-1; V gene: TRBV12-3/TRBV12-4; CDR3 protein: CASSPRPGTGMNNEQFF
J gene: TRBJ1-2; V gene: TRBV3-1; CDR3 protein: CASSPEAGDYYGYTF
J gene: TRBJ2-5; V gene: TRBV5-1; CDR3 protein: CASSRSGGAKQETQYF
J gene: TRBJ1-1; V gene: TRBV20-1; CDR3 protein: CSAPPTGSSTEAFF
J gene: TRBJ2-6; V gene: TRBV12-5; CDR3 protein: CASGLGQGTGANVLTF
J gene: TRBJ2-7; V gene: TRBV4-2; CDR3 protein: CASSQVNGGLIYEQYF
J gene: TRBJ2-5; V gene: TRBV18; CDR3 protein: CASSPSTGVRETQYF
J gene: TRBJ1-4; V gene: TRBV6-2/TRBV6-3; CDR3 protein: CASSRPAVSEKLFF
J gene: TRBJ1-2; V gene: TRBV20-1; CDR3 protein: CSAGDRGLAGYTF
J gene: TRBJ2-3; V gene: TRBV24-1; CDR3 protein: CATSDLAGLGTDTQYF
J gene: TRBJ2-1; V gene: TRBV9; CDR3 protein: CASSDSGRAYNEQFF
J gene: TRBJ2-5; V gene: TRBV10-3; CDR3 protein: CAISDGPLQETQYF
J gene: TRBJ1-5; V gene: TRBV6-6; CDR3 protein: CACRGSNQPQHF
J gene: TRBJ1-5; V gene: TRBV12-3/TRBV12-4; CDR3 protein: CASSSQPGQNQPQHF
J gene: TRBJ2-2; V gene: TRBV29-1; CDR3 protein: CSGSGGTGELFF
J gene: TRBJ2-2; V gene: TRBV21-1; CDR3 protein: CASSLRIGTGTERNTGELFF
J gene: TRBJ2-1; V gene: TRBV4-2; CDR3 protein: CASSQGLGTSGVNEQFF
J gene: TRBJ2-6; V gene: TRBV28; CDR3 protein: CASSGTRSSGANVLTF
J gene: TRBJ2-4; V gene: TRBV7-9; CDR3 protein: CASSLGLGSKNIQYF